The 10 T cell receptor beta chains listed next were all sequenced from one sample in a study of glioma-infiltrating T cells. Amplification of TCR alpha and beta CDR3 regions from RNA used iRepertoire nested multiplex PCR. TCRdb re-called the multiplex PCR reads with MiXCR, one entry per CDR3 protein. The sample contains a few hundred thousand distinct CDR3 sequences, more than 35% of which appear only once. The specimen sequenced was glioma tissue, nonneoplastic brain tissue, or PBMCs (not recorded which). The receptors were gathered from a human donor with low-grade glioma or glioblastoma, undergoing nonglioma brain surgery, or in good health (not recorded which).

As for this clonotype: The junction does not match germline at one end; this may be a read error. V and J are TRBV5-1 and TRBJ1-6, with 7 bases that match TRBD1. This CDR3 is built from 15 residues. CDR1 and CDR2 (germline): SGHRS, YFSETQ. The CDR3 loop reads CASSEGTDYNSPVHF. The CDR3 DNA reads TGCGCCAGCAGCGAGGGGACAGACTATAATTCACCCGTCCACTTT.

The genes are TRBV11-2 and TRBJ2-1, with 8 nucleotides matching TRBD2. With V trimmed by 4 bases and J by 14 bases, 13 bases remained unmatched. The CDR3 covers 14 residues. Germline CDR1 is SGHAT and CDR2 is FQNNGV. CDR3 sequence (DNA): TGTGCCAGCAGCTCCCCCACTAGCGGCCTAAAGGAGTTCTTC. Translated, it gives CASSSPTSGLKEFF.

This clonotype occurred many times. The chain uses TRBV27 and TRBJ2-1, with 14 bases that match TRBD2. The CDR3 is made up of 15 amino acids. CDR1 and CDR2 (germline): MNHEY, SMNVEV (reference sequence). J gave up 14 bases and V 6 bases, and 12 bases lay outside the gene matches. As DNA, the CDR3 is TGTGCCAGCAGCCCCGGGACTAGCGGGAGAAACCCGGAGTTCTTC. It is translated as CASSPGTSGRNPEFF.

In regard to this clonotype: A much larger clone sits a single nucleotide away, making a read error possible. The V and J genes are TRBV20-1 and TRBJ1-1, with D perhaps matching TRBD1 (5 bases). Per germline, CDR1 DFQATT and CDR2 SNEGSKA (reference sequence). This CDR3 spans 13 amino acids. CDR3 bases: TGCAGTGCTTTGGACAACCCGAACACTGGAGCTTTCTTT. Protein product: CSALDNPNTGAFF.

This clonotype has more than one count but fewer than ten. The gene calls are TRBV20-1 and TRBJ2-7; the D is unclear. The CDR3 has 14 amino acids. V was shortened by 0 bases and J by 5 bases, with 14 bases between the two germline ends. The germline gives CDR1 DFQATT, CDR2 SNEGSKA (reference sequence). The CDR3 DNA reads as TGCAGTGCTAGAGATCGCGTAGCTACCAACGAGCAGTACTTC. It is translated as CSARDRVATNEQYF.

This chain connects TRBV6-1 to TRBJ2-2, with 12 bases identical to TRBD2. CDR3 length: 16 residues. After removal of 2 bases from V and 4 bases from J, the junction contained 2 bases not matched to a gene. Germline assignment: CDR1 MNHNS and CDR2 SASEGT. DNA of the CDR3: TGTGCCAGCAGTGAACTAGCGGGAGGGTCCACCGGGGAGCTGTTTTTT. Protein sequence: CASSELAGGSTGELFF.

This chain joins TRBV5-4 and TRBJ2-1; D could derive from TRBD1 or TRBD2 (5 bases each). In germline, CDR1 is SGHNT, CDR2 YYREEE (reference sequence). CDR3 size: 15 residues. The ends were cut back, 4 bases at V and 6 bases at J, with 17 bases in the middle. The CDR3 sequence is CASSRTLPGTNEQFF. CDR3 DNA sequence: TGTGCCAGCAGCCGGACTCTCCCCGGGACCAATGAGCAGTTCTTC.

This clonotype was observed at least ten times. The genes are TRBV6-1 and TRBJ1-1, with a weak D call TRBD1 (6 bases). This CDR3 contains 15 residues. V gave up 6 bases and J gave up 0 bases, with 14 bases separating them. Germline-derived CDR1 and CDR2 are MNHNS and SASEGT. CDR3: CASRRARQVNTEAFF. The CDR3 DNA sequence: TGTGCCAGCAGGCGGGCGCGACAGGTGAACACTGAAGCTTTCTTT.

This clonotype was counted only a few times. V is TRBV12-3 or TRBV12-4 and J is TRBJ2-1; possibly TRBD2 for D (5 bases). This CDR3 is 19 amino acids long. V lost 6 bases and J 0 bases, leaving 24 bases between the germline ends. The CDR3, as DNA: TGTGCCAGCAGACCATACGCGGGCGGAAGGACCAGCTCCTACAATGAGCAGTTCTTC. Amino acid sequence: CASRPYAGGRTSSYNEQFF.

In the case of this clonotype: A much larger clone lies a single base off, so this may be a read error. This chain uses TRBV27 with TRBJ2-3; D might be TRBD1 (5 bases). V was pared by 5 bases and J by 4 bases, with 28 bases between. This CDR3 spans 19 amino acids. Germline assignment: CDR1 MNHEY and CDR2 SMNVEV (reference sequence). Here the CDR3 DNA reads TGTGCCAGCAGTCCCACCCCCAGGACAAGGAGAGTAGGGTCAGATACGCAGTATTTT. This encodes CASSPTPRTRRVGSDTQYF.